This T cell receptor (beta chain) is from a study of shared clonotypes between healthy human individuals. CD4+ cells were split into CD45RA+ naive and CD45RA-negative memory subsets. Of note for this clone: This CDR3 is also generated by other DNA sequences in the sample.

The CDR3 contains 12 residues. Trimming pared 7 bases from V and 7 bases from J, leaving 11 bases between. Germline assignment: CDR1 MDHEN and CDR2 SYDVKM. Per the authors' pipeline: In the immunoSEQ data, sequences were junction-only and lacked quality scores, so filtering differed. Method: immunoSEQ multiplex PCR; TCRdb's copy keeps in-frame clones and lacks some. V, J and clone size are taken as reported in that table, and D and trimming were inferred from the DNA itself. The sample has 1.5 million to 1.9 million clones; roughly 98% are singletons. The chain recombines TRBV28 with TRBJ1-3, with D tentatively TRBD1 (5 bases). The material sequenced was naive CD4+ T cells sorted from blood. Sample subset: CD45RA+ positively selected. This TCR was recovered from a man aged 30-40 years in good health. The CDR3 nucleotides read TGTGCCAGCAACGGGGCGGGGAACACCATATATTTT. It specifies CASNGAGNTIYF.